These 2 T cell receptor beta chains came from one sample sequenced in a study of control samples from healthy donors and cancer patients (TCRdb year 2020). The protocol used for the library was the immunoSEQ multiplex PCR assay. In its TCRdb copy, this immuneACCESS table keeps in-frame sequences only and misses some clones. Where compared with another copy, unresolved V genes explain less than half of these, and the others have no known cause. This sample comprises 130,000 or so clones, around 89% of them detected only once. Less than 40% of the sample belongs to the ten largest clones. Sequencing was carried out using blood. These receptor sequences come from a man aged 50 to 60 in good health.

The chain joins TRBV27 to TRBJ2-3, with a possible D match to TRBD2 (5 bases). V was trimmed by 2 bases and J by 2 bases, leaving 11 bases between them. The CDR3 runs 15 residues. CDR1 is MNHEY and CDR2 is SMNVEV in the germline V gene (reference sequence). In DNA form, the CDR3 reads TGTGCCAGCAGTTTACTCATTAGCGACACAGATACGCAGTATTTT. This codes for CASSLLISDTDTQYF.

The gene calls are TRBV2 and TRBJ1-5, with D maybe TRBD1 (5 bases). This CDR3 has 14 residues. V lost 7 bases, J lost 6 bases, and 16 bases lay in between. In germline, CDR1 is SNHLY, CDR2 FYNNEI. The CDR3, as DNA: TGTGCCAGCATTAAGACTCAAAGGGGTCAGCCCCAGCATTTT. It codes for CASIKTQRGQPQHF.